Described below is a single T cell receptor (beta chain) sequence and its context. Its antigen is still unknown. Base qualities were left out, and no much larger clone turns up one base away. TCRbeta CDR3 regions were amplified from genomic DNA by means of the immunoSEQ Assay, a bias-controlled multiplex PCR. Per the authors' processing: The number of nucleated cells in each sample was estimated by amplification of reference gene primers within the assay. To quantify the absolute abundance of each unique TCRbeta CDR3 rearrangement, sequence reads were collapsed and filtered. Productive Simpson clonality was computed per sample as the square root of Simpson's diversity index over productive rearrangements. What TCRdb holds here is the immuneACCESS table cut down to in-frame rearrangements. Part of the clones is not present; checked against another copy, under half of the missing clones reflect an unresolved V gene, and the others are unexplained. That table is the source of V, J and clone size, and D and trimming were worked out from the DNA. The sample table shows tens of thousands of clones, and roughly 89% are seen once. About 7.4% of the sample belongs to the ten largest clones.

Each collaborating institution followed its own protocols to collect whole blood in K2EDTA tubes. For TCRbeta analysis, collaborators shipped samples as frozen whole blood, isolated PBMCs, or DNA extracted from either of those sample types. Reading from cysteine to phenylalanine, the CDR3 counts 11 amino acids. The sequence is cut down to CDR3 DNA, 33 bases in frame from base 1. The germline V gene yields SGHNT for CDR1 and YENEEA for CDR2. Trimming costs V 5 bases and J 7 bases, and their ends lie 6 bases apart. This sample was taken from a study of blood T cell repertoires in COVID-19 (dated by TCRdb to about 2020). Turning to the overall study: The collaborator samples originated in the United States, Italy and Spain and spanned the acute and convalescent phases of COVID-19. The samples were drawn from the first 160 participants of the ongoing ImmuneRACE study and from more than 1,000 subjects provided by 6 global collaborators. Nearly every sample came with metadata listing a de-identified subject ID, COVID-19 status, age in years and sex. Deeply sampled blood TCRbeta repertoires from subjects exposed to, actively infected with, or recovered from COVID-19 were included in the dataset. A freely available public database, intended as a resource for researchers studying the immune response to SARS-CoV-2, is where the repertoires were released. Where available, HLA class I and class II types were obtained from metadata supplied by the sample provider rather than from assay-based typing. The material from the prospective study consisted of cDNA or gDNA derived from T cells, B-cell-depleted T cells, or PBMCs. Here is what the overall study found, with its caveats: The amount of clinical and demographic metadata varied by source and participant and was provided uncurated.

The sequence came from a man aged 50-59 years with active COVID-19. The sequenced sample consisted of peripheral blood. The chain employs TRBV11-3 and TRBJ2-1; no D gene can be assigned with confidence. The CDR3 region: CASSRDNEQFF. The bases read TGTGCCAGCAGCCGCGATAATGAGCAGTTCTTC.